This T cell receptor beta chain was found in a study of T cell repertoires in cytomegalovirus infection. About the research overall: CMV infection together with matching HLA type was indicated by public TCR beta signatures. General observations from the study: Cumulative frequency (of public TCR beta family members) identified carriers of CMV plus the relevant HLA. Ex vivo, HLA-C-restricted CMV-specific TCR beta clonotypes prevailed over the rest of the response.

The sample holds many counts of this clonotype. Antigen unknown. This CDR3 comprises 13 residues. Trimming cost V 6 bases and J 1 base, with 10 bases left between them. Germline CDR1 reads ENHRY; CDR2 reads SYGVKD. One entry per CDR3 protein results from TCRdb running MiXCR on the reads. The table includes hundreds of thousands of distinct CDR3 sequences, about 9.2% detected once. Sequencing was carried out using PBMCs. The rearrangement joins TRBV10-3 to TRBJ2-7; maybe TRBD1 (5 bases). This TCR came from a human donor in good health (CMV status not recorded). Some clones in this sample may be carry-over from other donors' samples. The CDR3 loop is CAISPDTSYEQYV. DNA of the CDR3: TGTGCCATCAGCCCGGACACATCCTACGAGCAGTACGTC.